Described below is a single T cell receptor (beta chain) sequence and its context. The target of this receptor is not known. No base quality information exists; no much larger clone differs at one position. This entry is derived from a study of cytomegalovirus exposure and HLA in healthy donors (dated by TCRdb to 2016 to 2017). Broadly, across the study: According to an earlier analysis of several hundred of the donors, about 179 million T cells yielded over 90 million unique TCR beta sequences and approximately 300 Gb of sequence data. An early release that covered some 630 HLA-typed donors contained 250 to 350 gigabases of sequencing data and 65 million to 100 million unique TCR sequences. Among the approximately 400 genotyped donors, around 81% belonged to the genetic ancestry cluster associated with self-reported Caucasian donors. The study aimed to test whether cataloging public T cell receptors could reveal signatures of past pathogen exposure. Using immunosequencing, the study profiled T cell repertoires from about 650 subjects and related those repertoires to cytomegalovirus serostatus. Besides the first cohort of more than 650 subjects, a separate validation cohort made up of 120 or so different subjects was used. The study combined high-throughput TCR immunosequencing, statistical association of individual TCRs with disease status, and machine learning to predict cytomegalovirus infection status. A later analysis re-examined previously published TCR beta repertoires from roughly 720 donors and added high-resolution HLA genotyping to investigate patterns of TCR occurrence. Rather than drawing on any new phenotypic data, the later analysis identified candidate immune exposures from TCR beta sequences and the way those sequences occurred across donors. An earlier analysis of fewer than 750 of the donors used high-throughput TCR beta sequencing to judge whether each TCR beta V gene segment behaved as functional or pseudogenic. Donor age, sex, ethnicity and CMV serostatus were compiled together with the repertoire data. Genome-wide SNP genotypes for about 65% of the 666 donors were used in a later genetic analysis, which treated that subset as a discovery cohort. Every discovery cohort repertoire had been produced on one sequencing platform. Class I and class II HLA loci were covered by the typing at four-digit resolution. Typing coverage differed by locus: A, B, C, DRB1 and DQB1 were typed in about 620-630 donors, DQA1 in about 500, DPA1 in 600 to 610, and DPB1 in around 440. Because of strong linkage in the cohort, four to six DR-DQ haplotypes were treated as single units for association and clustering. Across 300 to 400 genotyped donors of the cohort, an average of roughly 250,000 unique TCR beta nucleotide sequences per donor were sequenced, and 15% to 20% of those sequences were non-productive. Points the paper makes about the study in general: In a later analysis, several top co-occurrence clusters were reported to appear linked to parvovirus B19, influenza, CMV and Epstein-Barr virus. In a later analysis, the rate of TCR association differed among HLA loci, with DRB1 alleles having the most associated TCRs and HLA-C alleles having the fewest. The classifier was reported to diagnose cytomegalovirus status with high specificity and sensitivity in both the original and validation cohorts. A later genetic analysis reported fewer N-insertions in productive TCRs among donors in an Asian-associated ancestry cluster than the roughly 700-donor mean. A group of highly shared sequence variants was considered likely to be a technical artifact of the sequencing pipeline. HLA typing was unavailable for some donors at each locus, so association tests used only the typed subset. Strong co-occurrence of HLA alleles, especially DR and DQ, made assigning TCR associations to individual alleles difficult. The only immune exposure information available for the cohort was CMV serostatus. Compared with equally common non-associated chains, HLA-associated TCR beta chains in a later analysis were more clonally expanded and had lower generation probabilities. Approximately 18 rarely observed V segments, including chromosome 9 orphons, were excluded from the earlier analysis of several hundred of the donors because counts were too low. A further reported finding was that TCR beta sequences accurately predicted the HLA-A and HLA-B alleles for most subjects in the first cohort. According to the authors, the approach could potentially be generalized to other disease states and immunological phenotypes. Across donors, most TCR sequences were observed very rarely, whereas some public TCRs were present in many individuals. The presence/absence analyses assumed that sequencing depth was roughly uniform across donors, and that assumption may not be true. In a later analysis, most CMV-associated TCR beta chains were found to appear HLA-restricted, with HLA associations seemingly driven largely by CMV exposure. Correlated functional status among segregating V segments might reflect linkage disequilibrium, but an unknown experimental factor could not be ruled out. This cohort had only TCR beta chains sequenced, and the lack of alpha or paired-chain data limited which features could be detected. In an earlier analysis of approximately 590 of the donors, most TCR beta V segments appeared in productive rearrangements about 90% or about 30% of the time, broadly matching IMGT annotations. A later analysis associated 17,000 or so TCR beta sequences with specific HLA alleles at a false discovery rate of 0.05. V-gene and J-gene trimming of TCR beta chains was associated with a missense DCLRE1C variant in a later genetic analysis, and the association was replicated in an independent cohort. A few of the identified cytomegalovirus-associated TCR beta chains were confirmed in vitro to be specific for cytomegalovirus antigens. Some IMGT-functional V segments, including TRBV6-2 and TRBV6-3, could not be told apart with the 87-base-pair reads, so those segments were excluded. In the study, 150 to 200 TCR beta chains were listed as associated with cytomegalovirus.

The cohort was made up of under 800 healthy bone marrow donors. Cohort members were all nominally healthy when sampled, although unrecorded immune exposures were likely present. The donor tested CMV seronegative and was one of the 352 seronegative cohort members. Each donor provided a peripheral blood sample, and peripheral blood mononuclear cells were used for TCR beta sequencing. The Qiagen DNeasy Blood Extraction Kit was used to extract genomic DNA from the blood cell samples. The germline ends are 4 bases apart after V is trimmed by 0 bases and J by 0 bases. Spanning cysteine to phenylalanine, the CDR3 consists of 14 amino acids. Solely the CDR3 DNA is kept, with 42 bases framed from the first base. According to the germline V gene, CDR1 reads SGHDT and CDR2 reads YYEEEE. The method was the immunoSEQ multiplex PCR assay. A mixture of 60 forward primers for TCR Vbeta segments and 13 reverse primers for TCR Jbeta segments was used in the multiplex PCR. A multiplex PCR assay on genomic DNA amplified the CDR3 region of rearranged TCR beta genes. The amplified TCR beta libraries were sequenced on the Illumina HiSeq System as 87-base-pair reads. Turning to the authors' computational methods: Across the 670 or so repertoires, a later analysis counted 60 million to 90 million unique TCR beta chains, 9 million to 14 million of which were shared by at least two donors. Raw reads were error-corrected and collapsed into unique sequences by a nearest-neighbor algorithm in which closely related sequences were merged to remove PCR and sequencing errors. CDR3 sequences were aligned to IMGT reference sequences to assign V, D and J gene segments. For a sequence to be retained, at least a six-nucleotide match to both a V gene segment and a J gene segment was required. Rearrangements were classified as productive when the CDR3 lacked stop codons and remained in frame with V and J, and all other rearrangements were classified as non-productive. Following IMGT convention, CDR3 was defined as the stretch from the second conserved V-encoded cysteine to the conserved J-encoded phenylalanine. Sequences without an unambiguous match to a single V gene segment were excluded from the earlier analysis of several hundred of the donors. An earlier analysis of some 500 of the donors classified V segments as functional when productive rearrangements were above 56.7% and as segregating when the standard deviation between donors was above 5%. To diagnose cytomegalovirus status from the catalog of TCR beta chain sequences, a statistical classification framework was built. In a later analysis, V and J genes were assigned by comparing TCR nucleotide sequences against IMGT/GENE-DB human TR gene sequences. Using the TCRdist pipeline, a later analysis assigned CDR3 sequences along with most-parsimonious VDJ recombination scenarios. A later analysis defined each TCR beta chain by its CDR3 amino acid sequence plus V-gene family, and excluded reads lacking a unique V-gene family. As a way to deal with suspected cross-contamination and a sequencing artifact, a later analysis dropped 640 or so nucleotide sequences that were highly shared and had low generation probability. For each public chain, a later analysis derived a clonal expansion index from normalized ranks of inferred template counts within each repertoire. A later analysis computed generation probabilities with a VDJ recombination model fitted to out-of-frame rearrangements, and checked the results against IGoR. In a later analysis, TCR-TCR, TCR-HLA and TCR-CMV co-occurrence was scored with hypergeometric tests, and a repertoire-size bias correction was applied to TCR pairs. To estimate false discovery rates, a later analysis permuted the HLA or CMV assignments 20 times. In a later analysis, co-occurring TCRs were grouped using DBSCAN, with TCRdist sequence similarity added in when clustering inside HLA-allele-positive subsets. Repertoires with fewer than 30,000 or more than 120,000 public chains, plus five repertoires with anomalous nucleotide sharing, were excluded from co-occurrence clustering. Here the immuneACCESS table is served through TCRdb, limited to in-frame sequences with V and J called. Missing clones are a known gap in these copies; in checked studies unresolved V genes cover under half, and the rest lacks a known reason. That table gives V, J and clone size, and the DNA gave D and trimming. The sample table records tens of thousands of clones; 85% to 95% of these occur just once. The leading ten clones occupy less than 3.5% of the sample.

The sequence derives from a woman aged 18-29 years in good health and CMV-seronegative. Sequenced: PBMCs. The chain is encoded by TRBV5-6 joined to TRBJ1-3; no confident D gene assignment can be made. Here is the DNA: TGTGCCAGCAGCTTGGCAGTCTCTGGAAACACCATATATTTT. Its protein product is CASSLAVSGNTIYF.